This T cell receptor beta chain appears in the sequencing data of a study of PD-1 blockade in mismatch repair-deficient tumors. This CDR3 spans 14 amino acids. All patients were mismatch repair deficient, assessed by either PCR or immunohistochemistry. As regards this clone: Its antigen is as yet unknown.

Some clones are missing from TCRdb's copy, which holds only in-frame ones; the method was immunoSEQ multiplex PCR. Of around 100,000 clones detected, approximately 83% appear once; the ten largest clones hold about 6.3%. Overall study findings and caveats: Tumor-resident clones, often undetectable pretreatment in blood, expanded then contracted after pembrolizumab.

The rearrangement joins TRBV12-2 to TRBJ2-7. TRBV12-2 is classified as a pseudogene. The material was peripheral blood, obtained roughly 35 weeks after starting pembrolizumab. The TCR originated in an adult with mismatch repair-deficient cancer. The CDR3 DNA is TGTGCAAGTCGCAAAGCTCGCCGGGGGCAGGGGCAGTACTTC. Its protein product is CASRKARRGQGQYF.